The source of this T cell receptor beta chain is a study of Graves' ophthalmopathy and Graves' hyperthyroidism. Amplifying from RNA transcripts, the study obtained TCR beta CDR3 regions. RT-PCR in the first round used HTBI primers; a second-round multiplex PCR followed. TCRdb ran MiXCR on the multiplex PCR reads and lists one entry per CDR3 protein. The sample has some 1.1 million distinct CDR3 sequences; 35% to 40% are singletons. CDR1 and CDR2 (germline): KGHDR, SFDVKD. The ends were cut back, 2 bases at V and 2 bases at J, with 7 bases in the middle. The CDR3 runs to 14 residues. This chain links TRBV24-1 with TRBJ2-3; the D is unclear. This TCR was sampled from an adult man with Graves' hyperthyroidism. The sequenced sample consisted of peripheral blood or thyroid tissue (not recorded which). The CDR3 region has the DNA TGTGCCACCAGTGATTGGGCCTCCACAGATACGCAGTATTTT. As protein: CATSDWASTDTQYF.